This TCR beta chain appears in the sequencing data of a study of PD-L1 blockade in urothelial cancer (TCRdb year 2017). Turning to the overall study: Every patient began therapy in the mid-2010s and was given atezolizumab 1,200 mg intravenously every 3 weeks. Twenty-five of 29 patients were identified as males with urothelial cancer of bladder origin, and a prior smoking history was reported by 18 of 29 patients. Patients had an ECOG performance status of 0 or 1 and had received between 0 and 3 prior chemotherapy regimens. Blood samples were analyzed at 3 weeks after treatment start (second dose) and at 6 weeks after treatment start. Blood samples gave median yields of about 140,000 T cells and some 80,000 unique TCRs, along with a median clonality of 0.080. An exploratory multi-omic analysis was conducted of the somatic, immune and clinical correlates of response to PD-L1 blockade with atezolizumab in urothelial cancer. Pretreatment tumor samples, along with matched peripheral blood collected serially before and after atezolizumab treatment, underwent TCR sequencing. Durable clinical benefit was defined as progression-free survival longer than 6 months, and TCR features were also tested against progression-free and overall survival. In the same patients, whole exome sequencing and RNA sequencing of pretreatment tumors were performed in addition to TCR sequencing. Nine or ten patients reached durable clinical benefit, while some 21 patients did not. Some 30 patients had pretreatment blood TCR-seq, roughly 24 had at least one posttreatment blood collection, and roughly 24 had tumor TCR-seq.

CDR1 and CDR2, looked up from the germline V gene, are SGHDN and FVKESK. V and J are truncated by 5 bases and 7 bases respectively, leaving an intervening sequence of 12 bases. The cysteine opens and the phenylalanine closes a CDR3 of 13 amino acids. The sequence is cut down to CDR3 DNA, 39 bases in frame from base 1. Synthetic TCR analog templates were spiked into each PCR to estimate absolute template abundance from read counts. The immunoSEQ assay was used to amplify TCRbeta CDR3 regions from genomic DNA with bias-controlled V and J gene primers. Sequencing of rearranged TCRbeta segments was done at approximately 20X coverage. As for the original processing: Clustering was used to correct sequencing errors, and CDR3s were annotated against IMGT so that V, D and J genes could be assigned. Downstream analyses used only productive TCRbeta rearrangements, leaving out any out-of-frame or stop-codon sequences. Clonality was computed as one minus Shannon entropy normalized by the log of the number of unique productive sequences. Fisher's exact test with Benjamini-Hochberg correction, using a cutoff of adjusted p below 0.01, was how clones that differed between time points or between blood and tumor were identified. In its TCRdb copy, this immuneACCESS table keeps in-frame sequences only and misses some clones. Where compared with another copy, unresolved V genes explain less than half of these, and the others have no known cause. The V and J calls and the clone size are those of that table, but D and trimming were determined from the DNA. This sample holds more than 75,000 clones; roughly 84% were observed only once. 2% to 2.5% of the sample comes from the top ten.

The time point label here, explained by the study, means: pretreatment peripheral blood. The cohort included 29 patients with locally advanced or metastatic urothelial carcinoma who were treated at Memorial Sloan Kettering on a trial protocol. Peripheral blood mononuclear cells were collected from each patient pretreatment and during treatment, giving between 1 and 8 total time points per patient. The Qiagen DNeasy Blood extraction kit was used to purify genomic DNA from total PBMCs and tumor samples. Collected pretreatment and during treatment, PBMCs were isolated and stored as previously described. What the study reported, not specific to this receptor: At 3 weeks after the start of treatment, tumor-associated TCR clones in peripheral blood had expanded more in patients with durable benefit (n of about 21, p = 0.022). A pretreatment peripheral blood TCR clonality below the median was linked to improved progression-free and overall survival. Because the sample size was small (n = 29) and many of the analyses were exploratory, the results are meant to be hypothesis-generating.

In this sample, this clone turned up a few times. The antigen this receptor binds is unknown. No qualities accompany the bases; no much larger clone lies one base away. Different DNA sequences within this sample yield the same CDR3. This receptor was identified in a man in his sixties with urothelial cancer. The source was PBMCs, collected around atezolizumab (anti-PD-L1) treatment. Recombination linked TRBV14 to TRBJ1-3; the D region possibly corresponds to TRBD1 (6 bases align). The bases read TGTGCCAGCAGCACGGGACAAGGGAACACCATATATTTT. Translated, it gives CASSTGQGNTIYF.